This T cell receptor (beta chain) was retrieved from a study of blood T cell repertoires in COVID-19. The CDR3 is 16 residues long. The ends were cut back, 7 bases at V and 0 bases at J, with 19 bases in the middle. The germline gives CDR1 SNHLY, CDR2 FYNNEI. TCRdb keeps only in-frame clones here, not all; method: immunoSEQ multiplex PCR. The sample includes nearly 200,000 clones, roughly 80% of them seen just once. The origin of this receptor is a human donor in a cohort sampled during active COVID-19. J is TRBJ2-7 and V is TRBV2, with a possible D match to TRBD2 (6 bases). The sample consisted of peripheral blood. In DNA, the CDR3 is TGTGCCAGCAACAAGGATCGGGCGGGACGCTCCTACGAGCAGTACTTC. Translation: CASNKDRAGRSYEQYF.